The source of this T cell receptor (beta chain) is a study of T cell responses to AZD1222 COVID-19 vaccine. This clone was observed once. Its antigen is unknown. V lost 2 bases, J lost 0 bases, and 8 bases lay in between. The length of the CDR3 is 15 residues. In germline, CDR1 is SGHAT, CDR2 FQNNGV. Study-wide findings and caveats: Donors in the cohort were predominantly white British and more often female, and clonal diversity was possibly underestimated. Sampled repertoires all dated from after the peak T cell response.

Some clones are missing from TCRdb's copy, which holds only in-frame ones; the method was immunoSEQ multiplex PCR. Of roughly 250,000 clones in the sample, 93% were seen once. Sequenced here: peripheral blood, sampled on day 0 of AZD1222 vaccination. This receptor was obtained from an adult in good health. The chain uses TRBV11-2 and TRBJ2-4, with TRBD1 as a possible D gene (5 bases). Here the CDR3 DNA reads TGTGCCAGCAGCTTAAGGGGCCTAGCCAAAAACATTCAGTACTTC. It is translated as CASSLRGLAKNIQYF.